One sample yielded the 24 T cell receptor beta chains listed below, sequenced in a study of cytomegalovirus exposure and HLA in healthy donors. PCR employed 60 Vbeta and 13 Jbeta primers. This table comes from immunoSEQ multiplex PCR, and its TCRdb copy is limited to in-frame clones, with some not included. The sample holds 95,000 to 150,000 clones. The source material was PBMCs. The receptors derive from a man between 35 and 55 years old in good health and CMV-seronegative.

This chain joins TRBV6-5 and TRBJ1-4, with D uncertain. The CDR3 runs 15 residues. Germline lookup yields CDR1 MNHEY and CDR2 SVGAGI. Trimming took off 6 bases at V and 7 bases at J, with 18 bases between the two ends. CDR3 sequence: CASRPSEVEGEKLFF. DNA of the CDR3: TGTGCCAGCAGGCCATCCGAGGTAGAGGGTGAAAAACTGTTTTTT.

This chain links TRBV7-9 with TRBJ2-2, with 7 bases lining up with TRBD1. The V segment lost 6 bases and the J segment 1 base; nucleotides outside the gene matches: 5. The CDR3 is 15 amino acids. CDR1 SEHNR and CDR2 FQNEAQ come from the germline V gene (reference sequence). The CDR3, as DNA: TGTGCCAGCAGTAGGGACAGCCGGAACACCGGGGAGCTGTTTTTT. Translation: CASSRDSRNTGELFF.

This chain uses TRBV19 with TRBJ2-5, with TRBD1 identical over 11 bases. The CDR3 covers 15 residues. V was clipped by 7 bases and J by 5 bases; unmatched bases: 9. Germline V CDR1 and CDR2: LNHDA, SQIVND (reference sequence). This CDR3 reads CASTSDRGRLETQYF. The DNA for the CDR3 is TGTGCCAGTACCTCGGACAGGGGGCGTTTGGAGACCCAGTACTTC.

V and J are TRBV28 and TRBJ2-1; D unclear. The CDR3 runs 14 residues. The V gene's germline CDR1 is MDHEN and CDR2 SYDVKM. The V end lost 4 bases, the J end lost 8 bases, and 15 bases lay between the germline ends. The CDR3 spells CASSSQPSRDEQFF. The CDR3 bases are TGTGCCAGCAGTTCTCAGCCTTCACGGGATGAGCAGTTCTTC.

The genes are TRBV5-1 and TRBJ2-5, with 8 nucleotides matching TRBD1. The J call could be wrong; TRBJ2-7 is a better fit for the DNA end. CDR1 and CDR2 (germline): SGHRS, YFSETQ. The CDR3 contains 14 residues. CDR3 nucleotides: TGCGCCAGCAGCTCCTGGACAGGGCTGAACGAGCAGTACTTC. It is translated as CASSSWTGLNEQYF.

In the case of this clone: Other DNA sequences in the same sample also yield this CDR3. The CDR3 spells CASSLAGADTQYF. The CDR3, as DNA: TGCGCCAGCAGCTTGGCCGGGGCAGATACGCAGTATTTT. The V and J genes are TRBV5-1 and TRBJ2-3; TRBD2 is a possible D gene (5 bases). The V and J ends lost 0 bases and 4 bases respectively, with 6 bases between them. The germline CDR1 and CDR2 sequences are SGHRS and YFSETQ. The length of the CDR3 is 13 residues. Drawing the rest from reference TRBV5-1 and TRBJ2-3, the complete variable domain is KAGVTQTPRYLIKTRGQQVTLSCSPISGHRSVSWYQQTPGQGLQFLFEYFSETQRNKGNFPGRFSGRQFSNSRSEMNVSTLELGDSALYLCASSLAGADTQYFGPGTRLTVL.

The V gene is TRBV7-9, the J gene TRBJ1-2, with TRBD1 identical over 7 bases. In germline, CDR1 is SEHNR, CDR2 FQNEAQ (reference sequence). This CDR3 spans 14 amino acids. After removal of 8 bases from V and 5 bases from J, the junction contained 11 bases not matched to a gene. The CDR3 DNA is TGTGCCAGCGGCTCGCAAAACAGGGGATATGGCTACACCTTC. Protein sequence: CASGSQNRGYGYTF. The complete variable domain, with remaining parts taken from reference TRBV7-9 and TRBJ1-2, reads DTGVSQNPRHKITKRGQNVTFRCDPISEHNRLYWYRQTLGQGPEFLTYFQNEAQLEKSRLLSDRFSAERPKGSFSTLEIQRTEQGDSAMYLCASGSQNRGYGYTFGSGTRLTVV.

This chain joins TRBV30 and TRBJ2-5; the match to TRBD2 covers 14 bases. Germline assignment: CDR1 GTSNPN and CDR2 SVGIG (reference sequence). The CDR3 is 15 residues long. The J segment lost 5 bases and the V segment lost 4 bases, leaving 6 bases of the junction unmatched. CDR3 nucleotide sequence: TGTGCCTGGAAGACTAGCGGGAGGGCCTGGGAGACCCAGTACTTC. This encodes CAWKTSGRAWETQYF.

V and J are TRBV7-2 and TRBJ1-2; the match to TRBD1 covers 7 bases. Germline V CDR1 and CDR2: SGHTA, FQGNSA. Trimming at V came to 4 bases and at J to 3 bases, leaving 2 bases not matched to a gene. The CDR3 loop spans 13 amino acids. Here the CDR3 DNA reads TGTGCCAGCAGCTCGGGACAGTACTATGGCTACACCTTC. It translates to CASSSGQYYGYTF.

The V call is TRBV6-6, the J call TRBJ1-5, with D tentatively TRBD1 (6 bases). The CDR3 runs 16 residues. Germline V gives CDR1 MNHNY, CDR2 SVGAGI (reference sequence). Trimming took off 2 bases at V and 8 bases at J, with 19 bases between the two ends. This CDR3 is CASSYTGGGGGEPQHF. The CDR3 DNA follows: TGTGCCAGCAGTTACACGGGCGGGGGAGGGGGTGAGCCCCAGCATTTT.

The genes are TRBV19 and TRBJ2-3, with D possibly matching TRBD2 (5 bases). The germline gives CDR1 LNHDA, CDR2 SQIVND (reference sequence). The CDR3 has 17 residues. With 1 base removed from V and 3 bases from J, the gap between germline ends came to 17 bases. The CDR3 nucleotides are TGTGCCAGTAGTATAGGCCCACCGGGGTCGGGAACAGATACGCAGTATTTT. Its translation is CASSIGPPGSGTDTQYF. Variable domain in full (rest from reference TRBV19 and TRBJ2-3): DGGITQSPKYLFRKEGQNVTLSCEQNLNHDAMYWYRQDPGQGLRLIYYSQIVNDFQKGDIAEGYSVSREKKESFPLTVTSAQKNPTAFYLCASSIGPPGSGTDTQYFGPGTRLTVL.

V is TRBV25-1 and J is TRBJ2-7; 8 bases map to TRBD2. The germline V gene has CDR1 MGHDK and CDR2 SYGVNS. With 0 bases clipped from V and 4 bases from J, the junction kept 11 bases outside the gene matches. The CDR3 is 17 residues long. For the CDR3, the DNA is TGTGCCAGCAGTGAATATTCGTTTGCGGGAGGTAAATACGAGCAGTACTTC. Amino acid sequence: CASSEYSFAGGKYEQYF.

The chain uses TRBV7-9 and TRBJ2-1; D unresolved. Germline-derived CDR1 and CDR2 are SEHNR and FQNEAQ (reference sequence). CDR3 length: 14 amino acids. V was shortened by 8 bases and J by 0 bases, with 11 bases between the two germline ends. This CDR3 reads CASAAGSSYNEQFF. DNA of the CDR3: TGTGCCAGCGCGGCCGGCAGCTCCTACAATGAGCAGTTCTTC.

The rearrangement uses TRBV11-3 and TRBJ2-2; 7 bases match TRBD1. V was clipped by 2 bases and J by 1 base; unmatched bases: 13. The CDR3 spans 19 residues. CDR1 SGHNT and CDR2 YENEEA come from the germline V gene. In DNA, the CDR3 is TGTGCCAGCAGCTTACATGACGACAACAGGGGTGGGAACACCGGGGAGCTGTTTTTT. Protein sequence: CASSLHDDNRGGNTGELFF.

This sequence joins TRBV27 and TRBJ1-2; weak D call: TRBD1 (6 bases). The CDR3 is made up of 14 amino acids. With 3 bases removed from V and 4 bases from J, the gap between germline ends came to 12 bases. CDR1 is MNHEY and CDR2 is SMNVEV in the germline V gene (reference sequence). CDR3 in DNA: TGTGCCAGCAGTTTCGCCGGGACACGCTATGGCTACACCTTC. This codes for CASSFAGTRYGYTF.

The chain carries TRBV7-2 and TRBJ2-7, with D unresolved. Germline loops: CDR1 SGHTA, CDR2 FQGNSA. CDR3 length: 16 residues. Deletions cut 0 bases from V and 3 bases from J, with 15 bases between. The DNA for the CDR3 is TGTGCCAGCAGCTTAGCGCTCCCACGGGTGGACTACGAGCAGTACTTC. Translated, it gives CASSLALPRVDYEQYF.

The chain combines TRBV11-3 with TRBJ2-1; D remains unclear. Deletions cut 5 bases from V and 1 base from J, with 12 bases between. This CDR3 region has 15 residues. Looked up from germline, CDR1 is SGHNT and CDR2 is YENEEA. In DNA, the CDR3 is TGTGCCAGCAGCCGACTTCCCTTTTCCTACAATGAGCAGTTCTTC. The encoded protein is CASSRLPFSYNEQFF.

The V call is TRBV2, the J call TRBJ1-5; 7 positions agree with TRBD1. CDR3 length equals 15 residues. Trimming removed 6 bases from V and 1 base from J; junction bases left unmatched: 6. The germline V gene encodes CDR1 SNHLY and CDR2 FYNNEI. Written as DNA, the CDR3 is TGTGCCAGCAGCTTACAGGGGTTAAGCAATCAGCCCCAGCATTTT. Translation gives CASSLQGLSNQPQHF. Filled out from reference TRBV2 and TRBJ1-5, the complete variable domain reads EPEVTQTPSHQVTQMGQEVILRCVPISNHLYFYWYRQILGQKVEFLVSFYNNEISEKSEIFDDQFSVERPDGSNFTLKIRSTKLEDSAMYFCASSLQGLSNQPQHFGDGTRLSIL.

V is TRBV11-2 and J is TRBJ2-7; 10 bases are shared with TRBD2. This CDR3 comprises 15 residues. From germline, CDR1 is SGHAT and CDR2 FQNNGV. The junction had 6 bases not matched to a gene; V was cut back by 7 bases and J by 0 bases. For the CDR3, the DNA is TGTGCCAGCACCGAAGGACTAGCGGCCTCCTACGAGCAGTACTTC. It encodes CASTEGLAASYEQYF.

The rearrangement joins TRBV19 to TRBJ2-3; D is perhaps TRBD2 (6 bases). CDR1 is LNHDA and CDR2 is SQIVND in the germline V gene (reference sequence). V was pared by 4 bases and J by 4 bases, with 9 bases between. This CDR3 is built from 13 residues. The DNA of the CDR3 is TGTGCCAGTAGTAATGAGCGGGCAGATACGCAGTATTTT. Translating gives CASSNERADTQYF. Full variable domain (remainder filled in from reference TRBV19 and TRBJ2-3): DGGITQSPKYLFRKEGQNVTLSCEQNLNHDAMYWYRQDPGQGLRLIYYSQIVNDFQKGDIAEGYSVSREKKESFPLTVTSAQKNPTAFYLCASSNERADTQYFGPGTRLTVL.

This chain links TRBV5-4 with TRBJ1-2, with 8 bases aligning to TRBD1. The junction had 4 bases not matched to a gene; V was cut back by 4 bases and J by 2 bases. Germline V lookup: CDR1 SGHNT, CDR2 YYREEE (reference sequence). This CDR3 has 14 residues. For the CDR3, the DNA is TGTGCCAGCAGCGGGGGACAGGCGAACTATGGCTACACCTTC. This translates into CASSGGQANYGYTF. The full variable domain, with the rest looked up from reference TRBV5-4 and TRBJ1-2, is ETGVTQSPTHLIKTRGQQVTLRCSSQSGHNTVSWYQQALGQGPQFIFQYYREEENGRGNFPPRFSGLQFPNYSSELNVNALELDDSALYLCASSGGQANYGYTFGSGTRLTVV.

Concerning this clone: Other DNA sequences in the sample encode the same CDR3. The rearrangement uses TRBV18 and TRBJ1-2; 8 bases fit TRBD1. V lost 3 bases, J lost 3 bases, and 0 bases stayed unmatched. The length of the CDR3 is 13 residues. From germline, CDR1 is KGHSH and CDR2 LQKENI. CDR3 coding DNA: TGTGCCAGCTCACCGGACAGGGACTATGGCTACACCTTC. Translated: CASSPDRDYGYTF.

The V and J genes are TRBV5-1 and TRBJ1-2, with TRBD1 matching over 7 bases. The CDR3 runs 16 residues. V gave up 0 bases and J gave up 0 bases; unmatched junction bases: 5. Germline V CDR1 and CDR2: SGHRS, YFSETQ. CDR3 sequence (DNA): TGCGCCAGCAGCTTGGGTGGGACAGCAGCTAACTATGGCTACACCTTC. Amino acid sequence: CASSLGGTAANYGYTF.

The chain links TRBV5-4 to TRBJ1-1; the D gene is possibly TRBD1 (5 bases). CDR3 size: 14 residues. Germline V gene lookup returns CDR1 SGHNT and CDR2 YYREEE (reference sequence). Trimming removed 7 bases at V and 0 bases at J, with 13 bases between. The CDR3 protein is CASGQGLMNTEAFF. The CDR3 DNA reads as TGTGCCAGCGGGCAGGGACTAATGAACACTGAAGCTTTCTTT. Filled out from reference TRBV5-4 and TRBJ1-1, the complete variable domain reads ETGVTQSPTHLIKTRGQQVTLRCSSQSGHNTVSWYQQALGQGPQFIFQYYREEENGRGNFPPRFSGLQFPNYSSELNVNALELDDSALYLCASGQGLMNTEAFFGQGTRLTVV.